The 15 T cell receptor beta chains reported below all come from one sample, sequenced in a study of identical twins. TCRdb re-analysed the 5' RACE reads in MiXCR, keeping a single row per CDR3 protein. The sample consists of 460,000 or so distinct CDR3 sequences, 14% of them appearing once. These same data were also listed under a study on yellow fever vaccine responses in identical twins.

Source material: CD4+ T cells sorted from blood. Receptors were obtained from a woman between 18 and 29 years old in good health.

This clonotype was seen only a few times. The J gene is TRBJ2-7, the V gene TRBV2, with a tentative D call TRBD2 (5 bases). The CDR3 covers 14 residues. Trimming removed 6 bases at V and 0 bases at J, with 12 bases between. The germline V gene has CDR1 SNHLY and CDR2 FYNNEI. In nucleotides, the CDR3 is TGTGCCAGCAGGGCTACCGGGAACTCCTACGAGCAGTACTTC. Protein product: CASRATGNSYEQYF.

This clonotype was seen a handful of times. The chain links TRBV5-4 to TRBJ2-2, with no clear D. The CDR3 length is 13 residues. Germline CDR1 is SGHNT and CDR2 is YYREEE (reference sequence). Trimming pared 1 base from V and 6 bases from J, leaving 7 bases between. CDR3 protein: CASSLMLAGELFF. In DNA form, the CDR3 reads TGTGCCAGCAGCTTGATGCTGGCCGGGGAGCTGTTTTTT.

V usage is TRBV20-1 and J usage is TRBJ2-1; 14 bases match TRBD2. Germline lookup yields CDR1 DFQATT and CDR2 SNEGSKA (reference sequence). The V gene end was trimmed by 6 bases and the J gene end by 6 bases; junction bases not matched to a gene: 13. The CDR3 runs 17 residues. CDR3: CSASGTSGSPLSNEQFF. In DNA, the CDR3 is TGCAGTGCCTCGGGGACTAGCGGGAGTCCCTTGTCCAATGAGCAGTTCTTC.

In its sample, this clonotype was seen a few times. The chain recombines TRBV15 with TRBJ2-1; tentatively, D is TRBD1 (6 bases). V dropped 1 base and J dropped 7 bases, with 17 bases sitting between them. There are 16 residues in the CDR3. Germline values: CDR1 LNHNV, CDR2 YYDKDF (reference sequence). CDR3 amino acids: CATSRATGTVGNEQFF. The CDR3 DNA follows: TGTGCCACCAGCAGAGCTACAGGGACGGTTGGGAATGAGCAGTTCTTC.

This clonotype showed up many times. The chain combines TRBV7-2 with TRBJ2-5; D gene ambiguous. V lost 5 bases to trimming and J lost 3 bases, with 16 bases between them. The CDR3 is 15 residues long. In germline, CDR1 is SGHTA, CDR2 FQGNSA. The CDR3 sequence: CASSPARLTKETQYF. The CDR3 nucleotides are TGTGCCAGCAGCCCAGCCAGACTCACAAAAGAGACCCAGTACTTC. The full variable domain, with the rest looked up from reference TRBV7-2 and TRBJ2-5, is GAGVSQSPSNKVTEKGKDVELRCDPISGHTALYWYRQSLGQGLEFLIYFQGNSAPDKSGLPSDRFSAERTGGSVSTLTIQRTQQEDSAVYLCASSPARLTKETQYFGPGTRLLVL.

This clonotype was found many times. The chain couples TRBV12-3 or TRBV12-4 to TRBJ2-5; TRBD1 is a possible D gene (6 bases). This CDR3 spans 13 amino acids. The ends were cut back, 1 base at V and 7 bases at J, with 10 bases in the middle. The CDR3 coding sequence is TGTGCCAGCAGTTTAGTTCAGGGGACGACCCAGTACTTC. This codes for CASSLVQGTTQYF.

The chain employs TRBV2 and TRBJ2-7, with D perhaps matching TRBD2 (6 bases). V was clipped by 6 bases and J by 0 bases, with 30 bases between them. Germline CDR1 is SNHLY and CDR2 is FYNNEI. This CDR3 spans 20 amino acids. The CDR3 nucleotides read TGTGCCAGCAGCGTCCCTTCTGCTTTCCCGGGACTCTTAAACTCCTACGAGCAGTACTTC. It is translated as CASSVPSAFPGLLNSYEQYF.

This clonotype has a handful of counts. The chain joins TRBV3-1 to TRBJ2-1; 10 bases are a match to TRBD2. This CDR3 spans 18 amino acids. V was clipped by 0 bases and J by 7 bases; unmatched bases: 12. Germline values: CDR1 LGHDT, CDR2 YNNKEL (reference sequence). DNA for the CDR3: TGTGCCAGCAGCCAAGAAGAACCAGCGGGAGGGCCTCGGAATGAGCAGTTCTTC. Translated: CASSQEEPAGGPRNEQFF.

This sequence joins TRBV29-1 and TRBJ2-5; the D gene is possibly TRBD2 (6 bases). V dropped 4 bases and J dropped 7 bases, with 16 bases sitting between them. Germline V gene data show CDR1 as SQVTM and CDR2 as ANQGSEA. The CDR3 is 13 amino acids. The DNA of the CDR3 is TGCAGCGTTGTGCGGGGAGGAGAGCGGACCCAGTACTTC. It specifies CSVVRGGERTQYF.

The chain is built from TRBV7-2 and TRBJ2-1; the D is unclear. Germline CDR1 SGHTA, CDR2 FQGNSA. The CDR3 is 13 residues long. V was clipped by 1 base and J by 7 bases, with 8 bases between them. CDR3 residues: CASSLGSVNEQFF. The CDR3, as DNA: TGTGCCAGCAGCTTAGGTTCTGTAAATGAGCAGTTCTTC.

This clonotype appeared a few times. V is TRBV7-2 and J is TRBJ2-5, with TRBD2 matching over 8 bases. This CDR3 has 17 amino acids. The junction had 10 bases not matched to a gene; V was cut back by 2 bases and J by 2 bases. The germline CDR1 and CDR2 sequences are SGHTA and FQGNSA. The CDR3 coding sequence is TGTGCCAGCAGCTTAACCCCCGTTCAGCGGGGGCAAGAGACCCAGTACTTC. Amino acid sequence: CASSLTPVQRGQETQYF.

The chain links TRBV9 to TRBJ1-2; D uncertain. The CDR3 has 14 residues. Per the germline V gene, CDR1 is SGDLS and CDR2 is YYNGEE. Trimming cost V 0 bases and J 4 bases, with 10 bases left between them. The CDR3 loop reads CASSVGRSPYGYTF. The CDR3 bases are TGTGCCAGCAGCGTAGGGCGCAGCCCCTATGGCTACACCTTC.

This clonotype was found many times. This chain links TRBV12-3 or TRBV12-4 with TRBJ2-7; 11 bases line up with TRBD2. The CDR3 consists of 15 residues. Trimming took 3 bases from V and 4 from J; bases not matched to a gene: 5. The CDR3 nucleotides read TGTGCCAGCAGTTTTCGGGGACTAGCGGATTACGAGCAGTACTTC. This gives the protein CASSFRGLADYEQYF.

V gene TRBV12-3 or TRBV12-4 combines with J gene TRBJ2-7, with 8 bases that match TRBD1. V gave up 3 bases and J gave up 4 bases; unmatched junction bases: 8. CDR3 size: 15 residues. CDR3 protein: CASSLAQGARYEQYF. Written as DNA, the CDR3 is TGTGCCAGCAGTTTGGCTCAGGGGGCGCGGTACGAGCAGTACTTC.

This chain connects TRBV7-2 to TRBJ2-7; TRBD1 might be the D (5 bases). The CDR3 has 13 residues. Trimming stripped 5 bases from V and 3 bases from J, with 11 bases between. The germline gives CDR1 SGHTA, CDR2 FQGNSA. CDR3 sequence reads: CASSELQGYEQYF. The CDR3 region has the DNA TGTGCCAGCAGCGAGCTTCAGGGCTACGAGCAGTACTTC.